The clone carrying this T cell receptor beta chain was counted ten times or more. V shed 0 bases and J 6 bases; nucleotides not matched to a gene: 13. Germline assignment: CDR1 DFQATT and CDR2 SNEGSKA (reference sequence). This CDR3 is 16 amino acids long. Arm-PCR with iRepertoire HTBI primers amplified the CDR3 regions for these TCR beta libraries. TCRdb re-derived calls from the multiplex PCR reads in MiXCR, one entry per CDR3 protein. Seen here are roughly 250,000 distinct CDR3 sequences, about 17% observed once, and the top ten hold around 15%. This specimen comes from a study of regulatory T cells in long-lasting Graves disease. The sample's time point: newly diagnosed GD, antithyroid drugs for less than 3 months. RNA extracted from PBMCs served as the sequencing template. These records were also assigned to another study, of T cells in Graves' hyperthyroidism and ophthalmopathy.

Specimen: peripheral blood mononuclear cells (PBMCs), collected at new diagnosis, from a patient treated with antithyroid drugs. The source of this sequence is a young woman with Graves disease. The genes are TRBV20-1 and TRBJ1-1; TRBD1 agrees at 7 bases. Here the CDR3 DNA reads TGCAGTGCTAGAGATAGGTTGGAAGGGGGCGTATCTGAAGCTTTCTTT. Translated: CSARDRLEGGVSEAFF.